The subject of this entry is one T cell receptor (beta chain). The antigen is undetermined. The protocol was immunoSEQ multiplex PCR, while the TCRdb copy is restricted to in-frame clones and leaves out a portion. In the table there are 140,000 to 150,000 clones, roughly nine tenths of which are singletons. The sample originates from a study of T cell responses to AZD1222 COVID-19 vaccine. Study-level results: Spike-specific TCR breadth and depth were elevated following two AZD1222 doses. Donors were mostly white British, more females; clonal diversity possibly underestimated. Repertoires were obtained solely post-peak T cell response.

The V gene end was trimmed by 5 bases and the J gene end by 5 bases; junction bases not matched to a gene: 21. This CDR3 is built from 19 residues. Germline CDR1 is SGHVS and CDR2 is FQNEAQ. The chain couples TRBV7-8 to TRBJ1-3, with 7 bases aligning to TRBD1. The input for sequencing was peripheral blood, taken on day 0 of AZD1222 vaccination. The receptor was derived from an adult in good health. In DNA, the CDR3 is TGTGCCAGCAGCCCCTTAGGGGGCCTAACGTGGGGGAAGCGAAACACCATATATTTT. It translates to CASSPLGGLTWGKRNTIYF.